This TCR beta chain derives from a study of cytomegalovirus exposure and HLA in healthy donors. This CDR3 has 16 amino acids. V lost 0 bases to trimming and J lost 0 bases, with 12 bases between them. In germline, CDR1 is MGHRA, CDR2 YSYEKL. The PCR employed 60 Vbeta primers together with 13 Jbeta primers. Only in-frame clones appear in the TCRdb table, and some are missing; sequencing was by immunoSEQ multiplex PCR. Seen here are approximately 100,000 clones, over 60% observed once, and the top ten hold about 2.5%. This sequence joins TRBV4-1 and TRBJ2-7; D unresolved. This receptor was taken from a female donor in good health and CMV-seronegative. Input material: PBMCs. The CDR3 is CASSQEYPGLSYEQYF. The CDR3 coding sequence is TGCGCCAGCAGCCAAGAGTATCCGGGTCTCTCCTACGAGCAGTACTTC.